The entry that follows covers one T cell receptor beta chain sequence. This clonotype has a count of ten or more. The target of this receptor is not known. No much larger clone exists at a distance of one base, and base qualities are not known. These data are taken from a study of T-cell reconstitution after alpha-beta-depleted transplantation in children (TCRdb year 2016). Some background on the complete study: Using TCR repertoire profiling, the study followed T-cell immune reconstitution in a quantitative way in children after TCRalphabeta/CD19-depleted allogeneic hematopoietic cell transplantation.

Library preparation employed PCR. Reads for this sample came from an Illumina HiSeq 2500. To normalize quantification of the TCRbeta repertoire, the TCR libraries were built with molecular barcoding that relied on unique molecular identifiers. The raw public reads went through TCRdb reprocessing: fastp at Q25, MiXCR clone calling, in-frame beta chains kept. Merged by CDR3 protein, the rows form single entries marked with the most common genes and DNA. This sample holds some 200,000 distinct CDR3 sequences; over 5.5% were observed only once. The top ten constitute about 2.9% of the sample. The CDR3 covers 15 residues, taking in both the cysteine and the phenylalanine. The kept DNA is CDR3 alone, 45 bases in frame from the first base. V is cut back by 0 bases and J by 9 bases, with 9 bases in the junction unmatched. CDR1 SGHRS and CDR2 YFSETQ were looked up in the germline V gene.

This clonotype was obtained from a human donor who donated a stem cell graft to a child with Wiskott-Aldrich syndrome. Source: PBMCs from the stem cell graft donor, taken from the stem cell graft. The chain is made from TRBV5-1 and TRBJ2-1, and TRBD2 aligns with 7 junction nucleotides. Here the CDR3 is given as CASSLVAAGDAEQFF. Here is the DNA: TGCGCCAGCAGCTTGGTGGCCGCGGGGGACGCTGAGCAGTTCTTC.